One sample yielded the 10 T cell receptor beta chains listed below, sequenced in a study of neurological immune-mediated disorders. TCRdb reprocessed the 5' RACE reads via MiXCR and lists one record per CDR3 protein. The sample carries roughly 49,000 distinct CDR3 sequences, about an eighth recorded once. The time point is: longitudinal time-point 2. The sample taken for sequencing was PBMCs. The receptors shown here come from a male donor with HTLV-1-associated myelopathy (HAM/TSP).

This clonotype has ten or more counts. This sequence joins TRBV7-2 and TRBJ1-1; the match to TRBD1 covers 8 bases. Unmatched junction bases numbered 5, after V lost 3 bases and J lost 5 bases. Germline CDR1 and CDR2: SGHTA and FQGNSA. CDR3 size: 14 residues. The CDR3 region has the DNA TGTGCCAGCAGCTTGGACAGGGTCGGGACTGAAGCTTTCTTT. It codes for CASSLDRVGTEAFF. Together with reference TRBV7-2 and TRBJ1-1, the CDR3 gives the full variable domain: GAGVSQSPSNKVTEKGKDVELRCDPISGHTALYWYRQSLGQGLEFLIYFQGNSAPDKSGLPSDRFSAERTGGSVSTLTIQRTQQEDSAVYLCASSLDRVGTEAFFGQGTRLTVV.

In this sample, this clonotype turned up a few times. The rearrangement joins TRBV25-1 to TRBJ2-7, with 10 nucleotides matching TRBD1. The germline CDR1 and CDR2 sequences are MGHDK and SYGVNS. Germline trimming cut 6 bases from V and 4 bases from J; bases unmatched to any gene: 3. CDR3 length: 13 amino acids. CDR3 bases: TGTGCCAGCAGAGGACAGGGGGTGTACGAGCAGTACTTC. This translates into CASRGQGVYEQYF.

The rearrangement links TRBV7-2 to TRBJ2-3; the D call may be TRBD1 or TRBD2 (5 bases each). The germline CDR1 and CDR2 sequences are SGHTA and FQGNSA. This CDR3 is built from 13 residues. Between the trimmed V and J ends, which lost 5 bases and 4 bases, there was a span of 10 bases. CDR3 DNA sequence: TGTGCCAGCAGCCGGGACCTGGCAGATACGCAGTATTTT. Its protein is CASSRDLADTQYF.

The chain is built from TRBV7-2 and TRBJ2-6; D gene uncertain. The CDR3 sequence is 13 residues long. Germline loops: CDR1 SGHTA, CDR2 FQGNSA. Trimming shortened V by 5 bases and J by 4 bases, and 6 bases separated the two germline ends. The CDR3 loop reads CASSRRGANVLTF. CDR3 sequence (DNA): TGTGCCAGCAGCCGCAGGGGGGCCAACGTCCTGACTTTC.

This clonotype was seen many times. The chain joins TRBV6-2 or TRBV6-3 to TRBJ2-7, with 11 bases identical to TRBD2. The CDR3 consists of 13 residues. Germline V gene data show CDR1 as MNHEY and CDR2 as SVGEGT. The V gene end was trimmed by 2 bases and the J gene end by 7 bases; junction bases not matched to a gene: 1. The CDR3 sequence: CASSYTSGGEQYF. The CDR3 nucleotides read TGTGCCAGCAGTTACACTAGCGGGGGAGAGCAGTACTTC.

In this sample, this clonotype turned up many times. The V gene is TRBV20-1, the J gene TRBJ2-7, with 8 bases lining up with TRBD1. Germline assignment: CDR1 DFQATT and CDR2 SNEGSKA (reference sequence). The trim removed 0 bases at V and 6 bases at J, leaving 7 bases unmatched. CDR3 length: 14 residues. As DNA, the CDR3 is TGCAGTGCTAGAGATACAGGGGGACGATCCGAGCAGTACTTC. Its translation: CSARDTGGRSEQYF.

This clonotype was seen at least ten times. The chain is built from TRBV5-1 and TRBJ1-4; D perhaps matches TRBD1 (5 bases). V was trimmed by 4 bases and J by 5 bases, leaving 24 bases between them. Germline V lookup: CDR1 SGHRS, CDR2 YFSETQ. The CDR3 covers 18 residues. Here the CDR3 reads CASSTSPQGGSGNEKLFF. CDR3 sequence (DNA): TGCGCCAGCAGCACCTCCCCGCAGGGCGGGTCGGGGAATGAAAAACTGTTTTTT. Together with reference TRBV5-1 and TRBJ1-4, the CDR3 gives the full variable domain: KAGVTQTPRYLIKTRGQQVTLSCSPISGHRSVSWYQQTPGQGLQFLFEYFSETQRNKGNFPGRFSGRQFSNSRSEMNVSTLELGDSALYLCASSTSPQGGSGNEKLFFGSGTQLSVL.

This CDR3 reads CASTFRRGVGDSPLHF. The CDR3 region has the DNA TGTGCCAGCACCTTCAGGAGGGGAGTAGGGGATTCACCCCTCCACTTT. The chain recombines TRBV6-1 with TRBJ1-6; maybe TRBD1 (5 bases). The germline CDR1 and CDR2 sequences are MNHNS and SASEGT. The CDR3 extends over 16 amino acids. V gave up 7 bases and J gave up 8 bases, with 21 bases separating them.

This clonotype was detected many times. This chain uses TRBV3-1 with TRBJ1-1, with TRBD1 matching over 9 bases. V lost 5 bases and J lost 7; bases outside the gene matches: 5. The germline V gene has CDR1 LGHDT and CDR2 YNNKEL (reference sequence). The CDR3 is 13 residues long. The CDR3 DNA follows: TGTGCCAGCAGCAACAGGGGGCCCGGTGAAGCTTTCTTT. Protein sequence: CASSNRGPGEAFF.

This clonotype was recorded a few times. CDR3 sequence reads: CASSRGGRRRTETQYF. As DNA, the CDR3 is TGTGCCAGCAGTCGGGGGGGGAGGCGGAGGACTGAGACCCAGTACTTC. The V call is TRBV6-5, the J call TRBJ2-5; the match to TRBD2 covers 8 bases. The J segment lost 5 bases and the V segment lost 5 bases, leaving 13 bases of the junction unmatched. Germline V gives CDR1 MNHEY, CDR2 SVGAGI. The CDR3 extends over 16 amino acids.